Shown below are 18 T cell receptor beta chains from a single sample sequenced in a study of T cell responses to AZD1222 COVID-19 vaccine. Method: immunoSEQ multiplex PCR; TCRdb's copy keeps in-frame clones and lacks some. The sample shows approximately 150,000 clones, under 95% of them seen only once. Sequenced here: peripheral blood, sampled on day 0 of AZD1222 vaccination. These receptors all come from an adult in good health.

J is TRBJ2-7 and V is TRBV5-8; 16 bases match TRBD2. CDR3 length: 17 amino acids. The germline gives CDR1 SGHTS, CDR2 YDEGEE. V lost 4 bases and J lost 7; bases outside the gene matches: 11. CDR3 sequence reads: CASSDGTSGGAWDEQYF. As DNA, the CDR3 is TGTGCCAGCAGCGATGGGACTAGCGGGGGGGCCTGGGATGAGCAGTACTTC.

This chain joins TRBV2 and TRBJ2-7; weak D call: TRBD2 (6 bases). CDR1 is SNHLY, CDR2 FYNNEI, per germline. Deletions cut 11 bases from V and 2 bases from J, with 19 bases between. This CDR3 has 14 residues. CDR3 residues: CACPGGSGTYEQYF. The CDR3 bases are TGTGCCTGTCCCGGTGGTAGCGGAACCTACGAGCAGTACTTC.

The DNA of the CDR3 is TGTGCCAGCAGCCAAGTAGAATGGGCAGATACGCAGTATTTT. Translated, it gives CASSQVEWADTQYF. The chain carries TRBV3-1 (or the pseudogene TRBV3-2) and TRBJ2-3; D ambiguous. Trimming pared 1 base from V and 4 bases from J, leaving 9 bases between. Germline CDR1 and CDR2: LGHDT and YNNKEL (reference sequence). The CDR3 spans 14 residues.

CDR3 nucleotide sequence: TGTGCCAGCAGCCGGCTAGCGGGCTACGAGCAGTACTTC. Its protein is CASSRLAGYEQYF. This rearrangement joins TRBV6-5 to TRBJ2-7, with 8 bases lining up with TRBD2. The CDR3 sequence is 13 residues long. Germline-derived CDR1 and CDR2 are MNHEY and SVGAGI. The V segment lost 6 bases and the J segment 3 bases; nucleotides outside the gene matches: 4.

J is TRBJ2-6 and V is TRBV24-1; TRBD1 might be the D (5 bases). Germline V gene sequence: CDR1 KGHDR, CDR2 SFDVKD. Trimming left V 5 bases short and J 2 bases short, with 15 bases between. This CDR3 contains 17 residues. The CDR3 is CATSGPGRYTGANVLTF. The CDR3 nucleotides are TGTGCCACCAGTGGTCCAGGGCGTTACACTGGGGCCAACGTCCTGACTTTC.

The V call is TRBV3-1 (or the pseudogene TRBV3-2), the J call TRBJ2-1; TRBD1 agrees at 7 bases. Trimming at V came to 4 bases and at J to 5 bases, leaving 11 bases not matched to a gene. The CDR3 runs to 16 residues. Germline V gives CDR1 LGHDT, CDR2 YNNKEL (reference sequence). The CDR3 DNA sequence: TGTGCCAGCAGCCTTCTCGGACAGGCCCCTAACAATGAGCAGTTCTTC. This gives the protein CASSLLGQAPNNEQFF.

The V gene is TRBV6-5, the J gene TRBJ1-1; D gene ambiguous. CDR3 length equals 12 residues. Trimming stripped 2 bases from V and 0 bases from J, with 1 base between. The germline gives CDR1 MNHEY, CDR2 SVGAGI. The CDR3 region has the DNA TGTGCCAGCAGTTACCTGAACACTGAAGCTTTCTTT. This translates into CASSYLNTEAFF.

The chain carries TRBV6-5 and TRBJ1-1; weak D call: TRBD1 (5 bases). The CDR3 sequence is 15 residues long. Trimming removed 7 bases from V and 1 base from J, with 16 bases in between. Germline V CDR1 and CDR2: MNHEY, SVGAGI. The CDR3 is CASNYYDSRNTEAFF. CDR3 nucleotide sequence: TGTGCCAGCAACTACTACGACAGCCGGAACACTGAAGCTTTCTTT.

CDR3 protein: CASRGQGEYEQYF. CDR3 sequence (DNA): TGTGCCAGTAGGGGACAGGGGGAGTACGAGCAGTACTTC. The chain uses TRBV19 and TRBJ2-7, with 11 positions matching TRBD1. Germline lookup yields CDR1 LNHDA and CDR2 SQIVND (reference sequence). V was clipped by 6 bases and J by 4 bases; unmatched bases: 2. This CDR3 contains 13 residues.

The chain has TRBV5-1 and TRBJ1-2; D remains unclear. Germline V gene data show CDR1 as SGHRS and CDR2 as YFSETQ. V lost 0 bases and J 8 bases, leaving 11 bases between the germline ends. The CDR3 totals 13 residues. The CDR3, as DNA: TGCGCCAGCAGCTTGGGAATCGCTGAAGGCTACACCTTC. Encoded protein: CASSLGIAEGYTF. Variable domain in full (rest from reference TRBV5-1 and TRBJ1-2): KAGVTQTPRYLIKTRGQQVTLSCSPISGHRSVSWYQQTPGQGLQFLFEYFSETQRNKGNFPGRFSGRQFSNSRSEMNVSTLELGDSALYLCASSLGIAEGYTFGSGTRLTVV.

The gene calls are TRBV30 and TRBJ1-1, with a possible D match to TRBD1 (5 bases). CDR3 size: 12 residues. V lost 6 bases and J lost 2, with 10 bases in between. Per the germline V gene, CDR1 is GTSNPN and CDR2 is SVGIG (reference sequence). DNA for the CDR3: TGTGCCTGCTGGACAACTAACACTGAAGCTTTCTTT. This translates into CACWTTNTEAFF.

The chain joins TRBV3-1 (or the pseudogene TRBV3-2) to TRBJ1-2, with a weak D call TRBD1 (6 bases). V was trimmed by 2 bases and J by 4 bases, leaving 11 bases between them. The germline CDR1 and CDR2 sequences are LGHDT and YNNKEL (reference sequence). The CDR3 has 14 amino acids. The DNA of the CDR3 is TGTGCCAGCAGCCAACGGGACATAAGCTATGGCTACACCTTC. Its translation: CASSQRDISYGYTF.

The rearrangement joins TRBV29-1 to TRBJ1-1; no clear D. Germline V gives CDR1 SQVTM, CDR2 ANQGSEA. Trimming pared 7 bases from V and 8 bases from J, leaving 17 bases between. CDR3 length equals 12 residues. For the CDR3, the DNA is TGCAGCGCCGCCCCCCCATTGGGGGAAGCTTTCTTT. Protein product: CSAAPPLGEAFF.

The chain joins TRBV2 to TRBJ2-7, with 12 positions matching TRBD1. Germline V gene sequence: CDR1 SNHLY, CDR2 FYNNEI. CDR3 length: 15 amino acids. V dropped 6 bases and J dropped 3; count of bases not matched to a gene: 6. CDR3 in DNA: TGTGCCAGCAGACCCGGGACAGGGGGCATCTACGAGCAGTACTTC. Its protein product is CASRPGTGGIYEQYF.

For this clone: A read error may produce the germline difference seen at one junction end. The rearrangement joins TRBV6-2 or TRBV6-3 to TRBJ1-2; D is ambiguous. The germline V gene encodes CDR1 MNHEY and CDR2 SVGEGT. The CDR3 contains 11 residues. Written as DNA, the CDR3 is TGTGCCAGCAGTTACCCTTATGGGTACACCTTC. It is translated as CASSYPYGYTF.

The chain links TRBV5-1 to TRBJ2-1, with a tentative D call TRBD1 (6 bases). The CDR3 has 14 residues. The germline V gene has CDR1 SGHRS and CDR2 YFSETQ. The V end lost 5 bases, the J end lost 1 base, and 10 bases lay between the germline ends. The CDR3 is CASSWTESYNEQFF. DNA of the CDR3: TGCGCCAGCAGTTGGACAGAATCCTACAATGAGCAGTTCTTC.

V usage is TRBV27 and J usage is TRBJ2-1, with 8 bases matching TRBD2. Germline values: CDR1 MNHEY, CDR2 SMNVEV (reference sequence). The junction had 3 bases not matched to a gene; V was cut back by 6 bases and J by 11 bases. This CDR3 has 11 residues. CDR3 sequence: CASSPGGQQFF. CDR3 coding DNA: TGTGCCAGCAGCCCGGGAGGGCAGCAGTTCTTC.

This rearrangement joins TRBV9 to TRBJ1-1; TRBD1 agrees at 11 bases. Germline CDR1 reads SGDLS; CDR2 reads YYNGEE. The length of the CDR3 is 14 residues. After removal of 4 bases from V and 5 bases from J, the junction contained 4 bases not matched to a gene. Here the CDR3 DNA reads TGTGCCAGCAGCCAGGGGACAGGGGGTACTGAAGCTTTCTTT. Translated, it gives CASSQGTGGTEAFF.